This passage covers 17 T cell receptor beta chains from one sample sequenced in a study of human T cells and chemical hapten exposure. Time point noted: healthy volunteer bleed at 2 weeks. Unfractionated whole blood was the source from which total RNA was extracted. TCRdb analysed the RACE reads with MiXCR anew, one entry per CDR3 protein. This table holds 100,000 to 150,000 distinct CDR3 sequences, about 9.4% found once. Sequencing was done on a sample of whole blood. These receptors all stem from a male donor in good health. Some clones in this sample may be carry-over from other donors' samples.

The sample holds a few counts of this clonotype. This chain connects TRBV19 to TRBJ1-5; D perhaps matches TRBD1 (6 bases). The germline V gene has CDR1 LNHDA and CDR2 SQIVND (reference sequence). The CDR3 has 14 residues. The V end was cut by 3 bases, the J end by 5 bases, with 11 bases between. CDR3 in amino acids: CASSMGQGYQPQHF. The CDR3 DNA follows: TGTGCCAGTAGTATGGGGCAGGGGTATCAGCCCCAGCATTTT.

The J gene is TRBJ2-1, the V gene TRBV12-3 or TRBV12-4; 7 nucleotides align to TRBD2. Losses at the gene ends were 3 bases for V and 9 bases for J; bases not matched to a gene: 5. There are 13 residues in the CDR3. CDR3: CASSLGSGIEQFF. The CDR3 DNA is TGTGCCAGCAGTTTGGGCAGCGGGATTGAGCAGTTCTTC.

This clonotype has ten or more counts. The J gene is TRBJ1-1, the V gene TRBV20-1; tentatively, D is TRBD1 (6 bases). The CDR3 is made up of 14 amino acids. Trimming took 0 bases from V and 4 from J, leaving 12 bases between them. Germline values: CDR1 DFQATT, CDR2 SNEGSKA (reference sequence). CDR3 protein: CSARDSRGGTEAFF. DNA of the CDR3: TGCAGTGCTAGAGATTCGAGAGGGGGCACTGAAGCTTTCTTT.

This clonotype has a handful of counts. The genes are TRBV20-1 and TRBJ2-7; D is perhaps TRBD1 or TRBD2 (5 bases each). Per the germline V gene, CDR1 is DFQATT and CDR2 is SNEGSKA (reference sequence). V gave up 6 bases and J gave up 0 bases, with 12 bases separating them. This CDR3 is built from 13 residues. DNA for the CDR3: TGCAGTGCAAGGGACCCCAGCTCCTACGAGCAGTACTTC. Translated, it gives CSARDPSSYEQYF.

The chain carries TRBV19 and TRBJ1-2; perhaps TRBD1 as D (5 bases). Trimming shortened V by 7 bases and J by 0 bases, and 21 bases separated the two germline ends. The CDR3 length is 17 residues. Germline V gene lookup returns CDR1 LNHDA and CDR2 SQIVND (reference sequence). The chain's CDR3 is CASTSVRSGSSNYGYTF. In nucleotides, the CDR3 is TGTGCCAGTACCTCAGTCCGTTCAGGGTCCTCTAACTATGGCTACACCTTC.

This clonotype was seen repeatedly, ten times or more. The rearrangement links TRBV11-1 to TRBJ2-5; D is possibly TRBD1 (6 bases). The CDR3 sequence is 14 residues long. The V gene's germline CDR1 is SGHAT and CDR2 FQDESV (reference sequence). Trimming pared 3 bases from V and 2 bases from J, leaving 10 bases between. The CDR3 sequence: CASSFGTPQETQYF. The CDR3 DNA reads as TGTGCCAGCAGCTTCGGGACACCACAAGAGACCCAGTACTTC.

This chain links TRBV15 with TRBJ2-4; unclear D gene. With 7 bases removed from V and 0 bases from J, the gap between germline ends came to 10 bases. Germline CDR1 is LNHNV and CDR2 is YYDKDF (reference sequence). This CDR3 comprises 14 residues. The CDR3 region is CATTEDIAKNIQYF. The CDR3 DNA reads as TGTGCCACCACCGAAGACATAGCCAAAAACATTCAGTACTTC.

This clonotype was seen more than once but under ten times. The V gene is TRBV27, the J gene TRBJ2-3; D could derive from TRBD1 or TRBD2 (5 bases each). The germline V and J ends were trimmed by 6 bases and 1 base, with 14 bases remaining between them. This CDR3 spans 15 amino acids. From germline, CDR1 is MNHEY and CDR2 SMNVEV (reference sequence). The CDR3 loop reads CASSISGARTDTQYF. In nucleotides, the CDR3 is TGTGCCAGCAGCATCTCCGGGGCCCGCACAGATACGCAGTATTTT.

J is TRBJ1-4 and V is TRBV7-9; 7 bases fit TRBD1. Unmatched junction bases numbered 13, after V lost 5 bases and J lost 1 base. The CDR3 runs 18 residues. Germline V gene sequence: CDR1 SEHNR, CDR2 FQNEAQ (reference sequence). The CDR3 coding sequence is TGTGCCAGCAGCCGCCCTCAGGGGGAGCCCAGAACTAATGAAAAACTGTTTTTT. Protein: CASSRPQGEPRTNEKLFF.

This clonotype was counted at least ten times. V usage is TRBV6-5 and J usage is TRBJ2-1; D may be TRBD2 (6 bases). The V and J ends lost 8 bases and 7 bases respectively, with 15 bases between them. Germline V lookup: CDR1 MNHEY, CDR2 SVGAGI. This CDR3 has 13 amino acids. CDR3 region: CASAQGGGNEQFF. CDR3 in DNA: TGTGCCAGCGCCCAGGGTGGAGGGAATGAGCAGTTCTTC.

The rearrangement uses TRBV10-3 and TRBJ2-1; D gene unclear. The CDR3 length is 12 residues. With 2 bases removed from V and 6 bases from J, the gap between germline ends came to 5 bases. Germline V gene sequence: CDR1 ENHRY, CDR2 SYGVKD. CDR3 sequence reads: CAISEPSNEQFF. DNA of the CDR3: TGTGCCATCAGTGAGCCGAGCAATGAGCAGTTCTTC.

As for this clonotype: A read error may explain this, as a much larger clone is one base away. The CDR3, as DNA: TGTGTCAGCAGCGCCGGGACAGGGGGAGATGAAGCTTTCTTT. Residues: CVSSAGTGGDEAFF. The V and J genes are TRBV12-3 or TRBV12-4 and TRBJ1-1, with TRBD1 matching over 11 bases. This CDR3 is 14 amino acids long.

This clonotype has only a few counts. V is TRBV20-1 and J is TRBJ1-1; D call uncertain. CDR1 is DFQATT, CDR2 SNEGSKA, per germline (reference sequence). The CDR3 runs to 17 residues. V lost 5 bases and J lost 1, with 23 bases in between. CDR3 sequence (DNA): TGCAGTGCTCGGGAATATCCGGGAAGTACGGGGAACACTGAAGCTTTCTTT. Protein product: CSAREYPGSTGNTEAFF.

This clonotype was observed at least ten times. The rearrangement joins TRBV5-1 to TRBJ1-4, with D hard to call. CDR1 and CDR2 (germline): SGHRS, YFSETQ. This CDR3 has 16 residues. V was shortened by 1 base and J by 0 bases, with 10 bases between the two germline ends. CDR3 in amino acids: CASSLLMDATNEKLFF. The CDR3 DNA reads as TGCGCCAGCAGCTTGCTCATGGATGCAACTAATGAAAAACTGTTTTTT.

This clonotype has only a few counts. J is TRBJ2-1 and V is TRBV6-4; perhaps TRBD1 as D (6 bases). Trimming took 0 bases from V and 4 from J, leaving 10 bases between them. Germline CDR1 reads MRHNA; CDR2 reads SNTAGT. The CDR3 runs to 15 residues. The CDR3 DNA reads TGTGCCAGCAGTGACTCCGCAGGGGAATACAATGAGCAGTTCTTC. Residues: CASSDSAGEYNEQFF.

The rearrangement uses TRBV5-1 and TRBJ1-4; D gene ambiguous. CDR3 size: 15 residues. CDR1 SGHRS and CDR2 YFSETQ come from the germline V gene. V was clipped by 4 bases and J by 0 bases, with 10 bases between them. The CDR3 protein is CASSPRTATNEKLFF. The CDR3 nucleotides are TGCGCCAGCAGCCCAAGGACTGCAACTAATGAAAAACTGTTTTTT.

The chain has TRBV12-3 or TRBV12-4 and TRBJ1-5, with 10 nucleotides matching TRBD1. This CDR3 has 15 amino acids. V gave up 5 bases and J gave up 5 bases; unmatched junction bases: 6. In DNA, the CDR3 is TGTGCCAGCAGTACCGGGACAGGGGCGTATCAGCCCCAGCATTTT. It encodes CASSTGTGAYQPQHF.